This T cell receptor (beta chain) was found in a study of blood T cell repertoires in COVID-19. Study in general: From the United States, Italy and Spain came samples of acute and convalescent COVID-19.

CDR1 SEHNR and CDR2 FQNEAQ come from the germline V gene (reference sequence). Deletions cut 8 bases from V and 4 bases from J, with 11 bases between. CDR3 length equals 13 residues. TCRdb's table, derived via immunoSEQ multiplex PCR, lists solely in-frame clones and lacks some. The repertoire has 50,000 to 60,000 clones, about 83% of them found once; the top ten carry about a sixth. The chain combines TRBV7-9 with TRBJ1-4; D may be TRBD1 (6 bases). The sequencing input was peripheral blood. This receptor was identified in a man aged 35-49 years with acute or convalescent COVID-19. The CDR3 nucleotides are TGTGCCAGCGCTGGACAGATTAATGAAAAACTGTTTTTT. It translates to CASAGQINEKLFF.